The clone carrying this TCR beta chain has just a few counts. The table came from immunoSEQ multiplex PCR; TCRdb's copy has only in-frame clones and leaves some out. This table has more than 12,000 clones, approximately 84% appearing once. This sample is part of a study of early stage breast cancer tumors. Trimming cost V 1 base and J 7 bases, with 4 bases left between them. CDR1 is SEHNR and CDR2 is FQNEAQ in the germline V gene (reference sequence). This CDR3 has 12 amino acids. The TCR comes from a person in their twenties or thirties with breast cancer. Material: normal breast tissue next to the tumor. The rearrangement links TRBV7-9 to TRBJ2-2; D remains ambiguous. The CDR3 spells CASSLEVGELFF. As DNA, the CDR3 is TGTGCCAGCAGCTTAGAGGTCGGGGAGCTGTTTTTT.